A selection of T cell receptor beta chains follows, all from one sample in a study of shared clonotypes between healthy human individuals. The table came from immunoSEQ multiplex PCR; TCRdb's copy has only in-frame clones and leaves some out. The sample lists some 1.5 million clones; approximately 97% were seen once. Specimen: naive CD4+ T cells sorted from blood. These receptors all come from a young man in good health. Each CDR3 is given with its conserved first and last residue. D genes are given only for firm matches. Clone size, where shown, is once, few, many, or a class for clones that have expanded.

TRBV28	NA	NA	TRBJ1-4	TGTGCCAGCAGTTTAGAGTTGGGAACTAATGAAAAACTGTTTTTT	CASSLELGTNEKLFF
TRBV10-2	NA	TRBD1	TRBJ2-7	TGCGCCAGCACATTCCGGGACAGCACCTACGAGCAGTACTTC	CASTFRDSTYEQYF
TRBV7-2	few	NA	TRBJ2-7	TGTGCCAGCAGTTCACTCTACGAGCAGTACTTC	CASSSLYEQYF
TRBV6-5	NA	NA	TRBJ2-3	TGTGCCAGCAGTTTGCTAGGACAGAGCACAGATACGCAGTATTTT	CASSLLGQSTDTQYF
TRBV5-1	NA	TRBD2	TRBJ2-5	TGCGCCAGCAGCTTAGCGGGAGCCCAAGAGACCCAGTACTTC	CASSLAGAQETQYF
TRBV10-3	once	TRBD2	TRBJ2-1	TGTGCCATCAGTATATTAGCGGGAGGGCCTCGTCTTTGGTACAATGAGCAGTTCTTC	CAISILAGGPRLWYNEQFF
TRBV7-8	once	NA	TRBJ2-7	TGTGCCAGCAGCTCCTCAAGCGGCTCCTACGAGCAGTACTTC	CASSSSSGSYEQYF
TRBV5-1	NA	TRBD1	TRBJ2-3	TGCGCCAGCAGCCGGGACAGGGTTGGAGATACGCAGTATTTT	CASSRDRVGDTQYF
TRBV28	NA	NA	TRBJ2-1	TGTGCCAGCAGCTCATTCAGCTACAATGAGCAGTTCTTC	CASSSFSYNEQFF
TRBV29-1	NA	NA	TRBJ1-2	TGCAGCGTCTATCCCTACACCTTC	CSVYPYTF
TRBV28	NA	NA	TRBJ1-1	TGTGCCAGCAGTTTAAGGGGGTACGCTGAAGCTTTCTTT	CASSLRGYAEAFF
TRBV28	NA	NA	TRBJ2-7	TGTGCCAGCAGGTTCGAGGTGGGGGAGCAGTACTTC	CASRFEVGEQYF
TRBV5-4	NA	NA	TRBJ2-3	TGTGCCAGCAGCTCACCCGGGGGAGCAGATACGCAGTATTTT	CASSSPGGADTQYF
TRBV11-2	NA	NA	TRBJ2-2	TGTGCCAGCAGCCGCCAGCTGCCCGGGGAGCTGTTTTTT	CASSRQLPGELFF
TRBV14	NA	NA	TRBJ1-4	TGTGCCAGCAGCCAAGGCCGACCTAGGGCCGAAAATGAAAAACTGTTTTTT	CASSQGRPRAENEKLFF
TRBV27	once	NA	TRBJ2-7	TGTGCCAGCAGTTTATCTTACTCCTCCTACGAGCAGTACTTC	CASSLSYSSYEQYF
TRBV18	NA	TRBD2	TRBJ2-7	TGTGCCAGCTCACCGACTAGCGGTACAGGCGAGCAGTACTTC	CASSPTSGTGEQYF
TRBV19	NA	TRBD1	TRBJ2-5	TGTGCCAGTAGCCGACGACAGGGGGCAGCGACCCAGTACTTC	CASSRRQGAATQYF
TRBV15	once	TRBD1	TRBJ2-4	TGTGCCACCAGCACCCCGGGCAGGGGGAAAAACATTCAGTACTTC	CATSTPGRGKNIQYF
TRBV6-6	NA	NA	TRBJ2-7	TGTGCCAGCAGTGAATATTACGAGCAGTACTTC	CASSEYYEQYF
TRBV9	NA	TRBD2	TRBJ2-2	TGTGCCAGCAGCTCGTCCCCGACTAGCGGGGGGTCTTCGAACACCGGGGAGCTGTTTTTT	CASSSSPTSGGSSNTGELFF
TRBV9	NA	NA	TRBJ2-1	TGTGCCAGCAGCTCGAGTACAGGGTACAATGAGCAGTTCTTC	CASSSSTGYNEQFF
TRBV18	NA	TRBD2	TRBJ2-1	TGTGCCAGCTCACCCGGGGGGAATGAGCAGTTCTTC	CASSPGGNEQFF
TRBV7-2	NA	NA	TRBJ2-5	TGTGCCACCTCGGAGAGTAGGCAAGAGACCCAGTACTTC	CATSESRQETQYF
TRBV7-2	NA	NA	TRBJ2-5	TGTGCCAGCAGCCTACAACAAGAGACCCAGTACTTC	CASSLQQETQYF
TRBV7-2	NA	NA	TRBJ2-2	TGTGCCAGCAGCTTAGGGGTCCTTAACACCGGGGAGCTGTTTTTT	CASSLGVLNTGELFF
TRBV19	NA	NA	TRBJ1-3	TGTGCCAGTAGTATACCCCGTGGGGCCGGAAACACCATATATTTT	CASSIPRGAGNTIYF
TRBV23-1	NA	NA	TRBJ2-2	TGCGCCAGCAACCTCAGGGTATTAACCGGGGAGCTGTTTTTT	CASNLRVLTGELFF
TRBV4-1	NA	NA	TRBJ1-4	TGCGCCAGCAGTCGGGACGGAGGATTTGAAAAACTGTTTTTT	CASSRDGGFEKLFF
TRBV19	NA	TRBD1	TRBJ2-7	TGTGCCAGTAGTATTTTGGCAGGGGGCGGTGAGCAGTACTTC	CASSILAGGGEQYF
TRBV18	NA	NA	TRBJ2-7	TGTGCCAGCTCACCACCGCGGCAGGGGCGCTTCGACGAGCAGTACTTC	CASSPPRQGRFDEQYF
TRBV10-3	NA	TRBD1	TRBJ2-7	TGTGCCATCAGTGAGTCAAGACAGGGATTCTCCTACGAGCAGTACTTC	CAISESRQGFSYEQYF
TRBV6-5	NA	TRBD1	TRBJ2-7	TGTGCCAGCAGTTACGGTTTTAGGCAGGGGGCTTACGAGCAGTACTTC	CASSYGFRQGAYEQYF
TRBV27	NA	TRBD2	TRBJ2-3	TGTGCCAGCAGTCCTGCGGGAGGTGGTGGCACAGATACGCAGTATTTT	CASSPAGGGGTDTQYF
TRBV5-4	NA	NA	TRBJ2-7	TGTGCCAGCAGCTTGGACCCAGGGCCCACCTACGAGCAGTACTTC	CASSLDPGPTYEQYF
TRBV2	NA	NA	TRBJ1-2	TGTGCCAGCAGTGATGCTCTGACAGATGACTATGGCTACACCTTC	CASSDALTDDYGYTF
TRBV6-5	NA	TRBD1	TRBJ1-4	TGTGCCAGCAGTCCCCTCACAGGGGGAAAACTGTTTTTT	CASSPLTGGKLFF
TRBV9	few	NA	TRBJ2-2	TGTGCCAGCAGCGTTACCAGCTCGGTTAACACCGGGGAGCTGTTTTTT	CASSVTSSVNTGELFF
TRBV11-3	NA	NA	TRBJ2-7	TGTGCCAGCAGCCGTGACTCCACGGCGGAGCAGTACTTC	CASSRDSTAEQYF
TRBV10-1	NA	NA	TRBJ2-7	TGCGCCAGCAGTGGGTCCGGGCGAACCCTCGAGCAGTACTTC	CASSGSGRTLEQYF
TRBV5-1	NA	TRBD1	TRBJ1-2	TGCGCCAGCAGCTCTGACAGGGTCTATGGCTACACCTTC	CASSSDRVYGYTF
TRBV15	NA	NA	TRBJ2-7	TGTGCCACCAGCAGAGATGCAGGGGCGAGTCAATACGAGCAGTACTTC	CATSRDAGASQYEQYF
TRBV11-2	NA	NA	TRBJ2-5	TGTGCCAGCAGTTTCGTCACCGGTGGTATTTACTTC	CASSFVTGGIYF
TRBV5-8	NA	TRBD1	TRBJ1-5	TGTGCCAGCAGCCTGGGACAGAACAGCAATCAGCCCCAGCATTTT	CASSLGQNSNQPQHF
TRBV6-6	NA	NA	TRBJ2-2	TGTGCCAGCAGGCCGGGGAAGACCGGGGAGCTGTTTTTT	CASRPGKTGELFF
TRBV12-5	NA	NA	TRBJ2-1	TGTGCTAGTGGTTTGGAGCGGGCCTCTTGGGACAATGAGCAGTTCTTC	CASGLERASWDNEQFF
TRBV14	NA	TRBD1	TRBJ1-2	TGTGCCAGCAGCCCGACAGGGGCGGCTGGCTACACCTTC	CASSPTGAAGYTF
TRBV18	NA	NA	TRBJ2-2	TGTGCCAGCTCGGACCCGAACACCGGGGAGCTGTTTTTT	CASSDPNTGELFF
TRBV18	NA	NA	TRBJ2-2	TGTGCCAGCTCACCATCAAGAGGAACCGGGGAGCTGTTTTTT	CASSPSRGTGELFF
TRBV10-3	NA	NA	TRBJ1-1	TGTGCCTCACGGGGGCGAAGTAAGTTGAACACTGAAGCTTTCTTT	CASRGRSKLNTEAFF
TRBV10-3	NA	TRBD1	TRBJ1-1	TGTGCCATCAGTGGGACGGGACAGACTGAAGCTTTCTTT	CAISGTGQTEAFF
TRBV18	NA	TRBD1	TRBJ1-2	TGTGCCAGCTCGCTAAAGACAGGGGTCTATGGCTACACCTTC	CASSLKTGVYGYTF
TRBV2	NA	TRBD2	TRBJ2-7	TGTGCCAGCGGGACGACTAGCGGGAGTATAAACGAGCAGTACTTC	CASGTTSGSINEQYF